This passage covers 16 T cell receptor beta chains from one sample sequenced in a study of monozygotic twins with inflammatory bowel disease. TCRdb reprocessed the 5' RACE reads and keeps a single row for each CDR3 protein, giving no DNA. Its listing shows some 170,000 distinct CDR3 sequences. Specimen: blood. These receptors all stem from a human donor with ulcerative colitis or Crohn's disease, or a healthy co-twin of an affected twin (not recorded which).

The rearrangement uses TRBV20-1 and TRBJ2-7. This CDR3 region has 13 residues. Germline V gene lookup returns CDR1 DFQATT and CDR2 SNEGSKA (reference sequence). Here the CDR3 reads CSATSGRDWEQYF.

The genes are TRBV5-1 and TRBJ1-1. There are 14 residues in the CDR3. CDR1 is SGHRS, CDR2 YFSETQ, per germline. This CDR3 reads CASSLGAPNTEAFF.

This chain connects TRBV18 to TRBJ1-2; no DNA is available, so the TRBD1 call from TCRdb remains unchecked. This CDR3 region has 14 residues. CDR1 and CDR2 (germline): KGHSH, LQKENI. The chain's CDR3 is CASSPMTENYGYTF.

The V gene is TRBV25-1, the J gene TRBJ2-3; with no DNA, the TCRdb D assignment of TRBD1 cannot be verified. There are 15 residues in the CDR3. Germline CDR1 is MGHDK and CDR2 is SYGVNS. The chain's CDR3 is CASSRRTGPMDTQYF. The full variable domain, with the rest looked up from reference TRBV25-1 and TRBJ2-3, is EADIYQTPRYLVIGTGKKITLECSQTMGHDKMYWYQQDPGMELHLIHYSYGVNSTEKGDLSSESTVSRIRTEHFPLTLESARPSHTSQYLCASSRRTGPMDTQYFGPGTRLTVL.

This CDR3 reads CASSERGFEQYF. The chain uses TRBV4-1 and TRBJ2-7; TCRdb designates TRBD1, a call that cannot be tested without DNA. This CDR3 spans 12 amino acids. CDR1 MGHRA and CDR2 YSYEKL come from the germline V gene.

This chain uses TRBV20-1 with TRBJ1-1; TCRdb's D call of TRBD1 is untestable without DNA. CDR1 and CDR2 from the germline V gene are DFQATT and SNEGSKA (reference sequence). The CDR3 totals 14 residues. The CDR3 loop reads CSAKGSGGRTEAFF.

The chain is built from TRBV2 and TRBJ2-7; TCRdb outputs TRBD2, but without DNA this stays unchecked. The length of the CDR3 is 15 residues. Per the germline V gene, CDR1 is SNHLY and CDR2 is FYNNEI. CDR3 residues: CASRLGLAGLDEQYF.

This chain links TRBV5-1 with TRBJ2-3; the TCRdb call, TRBD1, lacks DNA for checking. The germline V gene encodes CDR1 SGHRS and CDR2 YFSETQ. The CDR3 length is 13 residues. The CDR3 reads CASSGGQLDTQYF.

V is TRBV14 and J is TRBJ2-7; the D call from TCRdb, TRBD2, cannot be confirmed without DNA. The CDR3 is 13 amino acids. Germline V gives CDR1 SGHDN, CDR2 FVKESK. The CDR3 loop reads CASKGLAGAEQYF.

This rearrangement joins TRBV19 to TRBJ2-3. Per germline, CDR1 LNHDA and CDR2 SQIVND (reference sequence). This CDR3 region has 11 residues. CDR3 amino acids: CAMISTDTQYF. Looking up the rest from reference TRBV19 and TRBJ2-3 gives the full variable domain: DGGITQSPKYLFRKEGQNVTLSCEQNLNHDAMYWYRQDPGQGLRLIYYSQIVNDFQKGDIAEGYSVSREKKESFPLTVTSAQKNPTAFYLCAMISTDTQYFGPGTRLTVL.

This sequence joins TRBV12-3 or TRBV12-4 and TRBJ1-2. The CDR3 runs to 14 residues. CDR3: CASSFRRANYGYTF.

V gene TRBV6-1 combines with J gene TRBJ1-5; with no DNA, the TCRdb D assignment of TRBD1 cannot be verified. The CDR3 is made up of 16 amino acids. CDR1 is MNHNS, CDR2 SASEGT, per germline. CDR3 loop: CASRKQGIGGNQPQHF.

The rearrangement joins TRBV30 to TRBJ1-1; TCRdb selects TRBD1, and the lack of DNA leaves this call unchecked. Germline V gene lookup returns CDR1 GTSNPN and CDR2 SVGIG (reference sequence). This CDR3 spans 15 amino acids. CDR3 residues: CAWSDTGGEGTEAFF.

V gene TRBV7-2 combines with J gene TRBJ2-3; there is no DNA to check the TCRdb D call of TRBD2. Germline CDR1 SGHTA, CDR2 FQGNSA. CDR3 length equals 17 residues. The CDR3 loop reads CASSSRLAGGPTDTQYF. The full variable domain, completed using reference TRBV7-2 and TRBJ2-3, is GAGVSQSPSNKVTEKGKDVELRCDPISGHTALYWYRQSLGQGLEFLIYFQGNSAPDKSGLPSDRFSAERTGGSVSTLTIQRTQQEDSAVYLCASSSRLAGGPTDTQYFGPGTRLTVL.

This chain uses TRBV3-1 with TRBJ1-5; TCRdb outputs TRBD1, but without DNA this stays unchecked. This CDR3 spans 13 amino acids. Germline V gene data show CDR1 as LGHDT and CDR2 as YNNKEL (reference sequence). CDR3 sequence: CASSFRGNQPQHF.

The chain recombines TRBV20-1 with TRBJ2-1. This CDR3 comprises 14 residues. Germline loops: CDR1 DFQATT, CDR2 SNEGSKA (reference sequence). The CDR3 region is CSASKSSSYNEQFF.